Listed below are T cell receptor beta chains from one sample, sequenced in a study of T cell repertoires in cytomegalovirus infection. TCRdb ran MiXCR on the reads and lists one entry per CDR3 protein. The profile shows around 430,000 distinct CDR3 sequences, roughly 42% of them singletons. No antigens are known for them. This specimen was cultured PBMCs, taken from culture after CMV antigen stimulation. The receptors originated from a human donor in good health (CMV status not recorded). Some clones in this sample may be carry-over from other donors' samples. Each CDR3 is given with its conserved first and last residue. A D gene is named only where the DNA matches it firmly. Clone size, where shown, is once, few, many, or a class for clones that have expanded.

D gene,V gene,clone size,J gene,CDR3 length,CDR3 DNA,CDR3 protein
.,TRBV18,.,TRBJ1-2,13,TGTGCCAGCTCACCACTTGCCCGAAGAGGCTACACCTTC,CASSPLARRGYTF
.,TRBV7-4,once,TRBJ1-2,15,TGTGCCGTCAATCAGGGCCCAGGATGGGGTGGAGGCTACACCTTC,CAVNQGPGWGGGYTF
TRBD1,TRBV7-8,.,TRBJ1-2,14,TGTGCCAGCAGCTTGGACAGGGGAACTCATGGCTACACCTTC,CASSLDRGTHGYTF
.,TRBV19,few,TRBJ1-6,15,TGTGCCAGTAGGCAGCCGAGCTCCTATAATTCACCCCTCCACTTT,CASRQPSSYNSPLHF
.,TRBV28,.,TRBJ1-4,16,TGTGCCAGCAGCCTCTCGTGGGGGACAACTAATGAAAAACTGTTTTTT,CASSLSWGTTNEKLFF
.,TRBV12-3/TRBV12-4,few,TRBJ2-5,13,TGTGCCAGCAGTTTACAGGGTCCAGAGACCCAGTACTTC,CASSLQGPETQYF
.,TRBV7-2,.,TRBJ2-3,13,TGTGCCAGCAGCTTATTTTCGGACAGCAATCAGTATTTT,CASSLFSDSNQYF
TRBD1,TRBV12-3/TRBV12-4,few,TRBJ2-3,13,TGTGCCAGCAGCAACAGGGGAACAGATACGCAGTATTTT,CASSNRGTDTQYF
.,TRBV20-1,once,TRBJ2-1,13,TGCAGTGCTAGAGGTCAACACAACAATGAGCAGTTCTTC,CSARGQHNNEQFF
.,TRBV20-1,few,TRBJ2-2,15,TGCAGTGCTCGAGGGTCGGGGCTCAACACCGGGGAGCTGTTTTTT,CSARGSGLNTGELFF
.,TRBV19,.,TRBJ2-7,14,TGTGCCAGTAGTATAGACGGCCGGGGCTACGAGCAGTACTTC,CASSIDGRGYEQYF
TRBD2,TRBV7-4,.,TRBJ2-1,16,TGTGCCAGCAGCCCAAACGGACTAGCGGGAAGTAATGAGCAGTTCTTC,CASSPNGLAGSNEQFF
.,TRBV7-2,few,TRBJ2-7,13,TGTGTCACTTCCCGGGGGGCCGGCGGCGAGCAGTACTTC,CVTSRGAGGEQYF
.,TRBV6-7,.,TRBJ2-1,19,TGTGCCAGCAGTTACTCGGACAGGGATGGGCGGGGGTTGAAAAATGAGCAGTTCTTC,CASSYSDRDGRGLKNEQFF
TRBD1,TRBV11-2,.,TRBJ2-3,16,TGTGCCAGCAGCTTAACGGGACAGATGCACATAGATACGCAGTATTTT,CASSLTGQMHIDTQYF
.,TRBV7-2,.,TRBJ1-1,12,TGTGCCAGCAGCGTAAGTAACACTGAAGCTTTCTTT,CASSVSNTEAFF
.,TRBV20-1,.,TRBJ1-2,13,TGCAGTGCTAGCCCCTTTGGGCCAGGCGGCTACACCTTC,CSASPFGPGGYTF
.,TRBV7-2,.,TRBJ2-7,12,TGTGCCAGCGGAGGGTTGGGTAGGGAGCAGTACTTC,CASGGLGREQYF
TRBD2,TRBV18,.,TRBJ2-1,15,TGTGCCAGCTCACCTGGACTAGCTTCAGTCAATGAGCAGTTCTTC,CASSPGLASVNEQFF
.,TRBV7-2,many,TRBJ1-1,13,TGTGCCAGCAGCTTTTCATCAGGGACTGAAGCTTTCTTT,CASSFSSGTEAFF
TRBD2,TRBV7-2,few,TRBJ2-7,15,TGTGCCAGCAGCTTAGGGCGGACTAGCGGGGGCATTTGGTACTTC,CASSLGRTSGGIWYF
.,TRBV5-4,.,TRBJ2-7,13,TGTGCCAGCAGCATCGACAGGTTCTACGAGCAGTACTTC,CASSIDRFYEQYF
TRBD1,TRBV20-1,.,TRBJ1-1,15,TGCAGTGCTGGACTTCGGGACAGGGGCTCCTTTGGAGCTTTCTTT,CSAGLRDRGSFGAFF
.,TRBV27,.,TRBJ2-7,14,TGTGCCAGCCGGGACCTTTTTACCGCCTACGAGCAGTACTTC,CASRDLFTAYEQYF
TRBD2,TRBV7-2,.,TRBJ2-1,16,TGTGCCAGCAGCTTACGTGCGGGAGATCCCTACAATGAGCAGTTCTTC,CASSLRAGDPYNEQFF